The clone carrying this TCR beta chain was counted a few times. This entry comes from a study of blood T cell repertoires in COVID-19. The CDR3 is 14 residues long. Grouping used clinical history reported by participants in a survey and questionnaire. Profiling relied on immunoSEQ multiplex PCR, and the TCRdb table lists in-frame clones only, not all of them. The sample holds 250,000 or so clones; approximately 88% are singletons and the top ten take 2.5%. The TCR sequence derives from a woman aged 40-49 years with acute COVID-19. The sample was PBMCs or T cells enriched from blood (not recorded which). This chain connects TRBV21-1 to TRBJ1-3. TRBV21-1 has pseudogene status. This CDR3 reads CASSKGSGGNTIYF. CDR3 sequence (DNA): TGTGCCAGCAGCAAAGGGTCGGGGGGAAACACCATATATTTT.